One sample yielded the 32 T cell receptor beta chains listed below, sequenced in a study of T cells expressing NK-cell markers. Each CDR3 protein gets one entry in TCRdb, which reprocessed the 5' RACE reads and gives no DNA. Reported are hundreds of thousands of distinct CDR3 sequences; the ten largest clones contain approximately 3.5%. Sequencing used blood T cells: a sorted CD56 or NKG2C T cell subset, CD4+ or CD8+ T cells, or bulk PBMC T cells (not recorded which). Receptor source: a man aged 18-30 years in good health.

This chain links TRBV12-3 or TRBV12-4 with TRBJ2-1. The CDR3 loop spans 12 amino acids. The CDR3 region is CASEGRFNEQFF.

The chain links TRBV6-4 to TRBJ2-3. CDR1 MRHNA and CDR2 SNTAGT come from the germline V gene. CDR3 length: 14 residues. This chain's CDR3 is CASSDIFGADTQYF.

This chain links TRBV10-3 with TRBJ2-3; TCRdb's D gene call, TRBD2, goes unchecked for lack of DNA. Per germline, CDR1 ENHRY and CDR2 SYGVKD. This CDR3 has 14 residues. CDR3 sequence: CAISGGSNTDTQYF.

This rearrangement joins TRBV7-2 to TRBJ2-1; the D call from TCRdb, TRBD2, cannot be confirmed without DNA. This CDR3 has 16 amino acids. Germline lookup yields CDR1 SGHTA and CDR2 FQGNSA. This CDR3 reads CASSLRPSTSSHEQFF.

The chain employs TRBV15 and TRBJ2-1; checking the TCRdb D call of TRBD1 is not possible without DNA. The CDR3 runs 14 residues. Looked up from germline, CDR1 is LNHNV and CDR2 is YYDKDF (reference sequence). The chain's CDR3 is CATSRSSRGDEQFF.

This chain uses TRBV6-1 with TRBJ2-1; TCRdb returns TRBD1, unconfirmable since there is no DNA. Germline CDR1 MNHNS, CDR2 SASEGT. The CDR3 length is 15 residues. The CDR3 sequence is CASGRTGGIRNEQFF.

The CDR3: CSVEARLAGLEQFF. This chain joins TRBV29-1 and TRBJ2-1; TCRdb indicates TRBD2, and absent DNA this call remains unverified. CDR1 is SQVTM and CDR2 is ANQGSEA in the germline V gene. This CDR3 is built from 14 residues.

CDR3 loop: CASSLSLLTEAFF. V is TRBV5-5 and J is TRBJ1-1. This CDR3 has 13 amino acids. Germline V lookup: CDR1 SGHKS, CDR2 YYEKEE (reference sequence). Together with reference TRBV5-5 and TRBJ1-1, the CDR3 gives the full variable domain: DAGVTQSPTHLIKTRGQQVTLRCSPISGHKSVSWYQQVLGQGPQFIFQYYEKEERGRGNFPDRFSARQFPNYSSELNVNALLLGDSALYLCASSLSLLTEAFFGQGTRLTVV.

V usage is TRBV6-5 and J usage is TRBJ1-1. CDR1 and CDR2 (germline): MNHEY, SVGAGI. This CDR3 region has 16 residues. CDR3 region: CASSYDGIVFGSEAFF.

The chain has TRBV5-5 and TRBJ2-1. The CDR3 is 15 amino acids. Germline CDR1 SGHKS, CDR2 YYEKEE (reference sequence). Here the CDR3 reads CASSLLQESYNEQFF.

The chain combines TRBV7-9 with TRBJ1-4. CDR1 is SEHNR, CDR2 FQNEAQ, per germline (reference sequence). The CDR3 spans 14 residues. CDR3 sequence: CASSLAGSEEKLFF.

This sequence joins TRBV4-3 and TRBJ2-1; TCRdb's D call, TRBD1, is unchecked because there is no DNA. In germline, CDR1 is LGHNA, CDR2 YSLEER. The CDR3 loop spans 14 amino acids. The chain's CDR3 is CASSQGTGLNEQFF.

The chain is built from TRBV18 and TRBJ2-1; checking the TCRdb D call of TRBD1 is not possible without DNA. The CDR3 has 14 amino acids. Germline V gene lookup returns CDR1 KGHSH and CDR2 LQKENI. The CDR3 region is CASSPKTGMNEQFF. The full variable domain, rest sourced from reference TRBV18 and TRBJ2-1, is NAGVMQNPRHLVRRRGQEARLRCSPMKGHSHVYWYRQLPEEGLKFMVYLQKENIIDESGMPKERFSAEFPKEGPSILRIQQVVRGDSAAYFCASSPKTGMNEQFFGPGTRLTVL.

The chain employs TRBV4-3 and TRBJ2-3; the TCRdb D gene call, TRBD2, has no DNA to confirm it. Germline V CDR1 and CDR2: LGHNA, YSLEER. This CDR3 has 16 residues. The CDR3 region is CASSQDRAGSTDTQYF.

This chain uses TRBV11-3 with TRBJ2-6; absent DNA, TCRdb's TRBD2 call cannot be checked. The CDR3 runs to 18 residues. Germline V gene lookup returns CDR1 SGHNT and CDR2 YENEEA. The CDR3 reads CASSSGPRLAVRANVLTF.

The rearrangement joins TRBV4-1 to TRBJ2-1. The CDR3 runs 16 residues. Germline values: CDR1 MGHRA, CDR2 YSYEKL. CDR3 sequence reads: CASSQDMGSSYNEQFF.

The chain joins TRBV19 to TRBJ2-5; TCRdb reports TRBD1, a call that lacks DNA to check it against. The length of the CDR3 is 15 residues. The germline gives CDR1 LNHDA, CDR2 SQIVND (reference sequence). This CDR3 reads CASSKTGQGSETQYF.

The chain employs TRBV27 and TRBJ1-4. The germline V gene encodes CDR1 MNHEY and CDR2 SMNVEV (reference sequence). The CDR3 consists of 14 residues. The CDR3 is CASTKRDPNEKLFF.

V is TRBV29-1 and J is TRBJ2-1. CDR1 is SQVTM and CDR2 is ANQGSEA in the germline V gene. The CDR3 loop spans 12 amino acids. This CDR3 is CNIRNSYNEQFF.

The chain is built from TRBV7-3 and TRBJ2-7; TCRdb calls TRBD2, which cannot be checked without DNA. CDR3 length: 15 amino acids. Per germline, CDR1 SGHTA and CDR2 FQGTGA. This chain's CDR3 is CASSLSPIEGYEQYF.

The V and J genes are TRBV27 and TRBJ1-1; TCRdb designates TRBD1, a call that cannot be tested without DNA. The germline V gene encodes CDR1 MNHEY and CDR2 SMNVEV (reference sequence). The CDR3 loop spans 17 amino acids. The CDR3: CASRQGQGATGNTEAFF.

The V call is TRBV6-2 or TRBV6-3, the J call TRBJ2-5; checking the TCRdb D call of TRBD1 is not possible without DNA. Germline V CDR1 and CDR2: MNHEY, SVGEGT. CDR3 length: 14 amino acids. The CDR3 is CASSRPPREETQYF.

This rearrangement joins TRBV12-3 or TRBV12-4 to TRBJ2-1; as DNA is missing, the TRBD2 call by TCRdb cannot be tested. The CDR3 is 17 residues long. CDR3 region: CASSLGGLVGSFREQFF.

This chain joins TRBV20-1 and TRBJ1-4; absent DNA, TCRdb's TRBD1 call cannot be checked. Germline V gene data show CDR1 as DFQATT and CDR2 as SNEGSKA (reference sequence). The CDR3 contains 15 residues. The CDR3 is CSAAEGFATNEKLFF.

The V gene is TRBV25-1, the J gene TRBJ2-2; TCRdb picks TRBD2, but there is no DNA to check that call. The CDR3 extends over 16 amino acids. In germline, CDR1 is MGHDK, CDR2 SYGVNS. CDR3 amino acids: CASSDLRELGTGELFF.

This chain connects TRBV27 to TRBJ2-1. Germline assignment: CDR1 MNHEY and CDR2 SMNVEV (reference sequence). The length of the CDR3 is 19 residues. The CDR3 spells CASSWKYIGARSSYNEQFF.

The CDR3 here is CASSQDRGPPETQYF. The chain links TRBV3-1 to TRBJ2-5; absent DNA, TCRdb's TRBD2 call cannot be checked. This CDR3 comprises 15 residues. The germline V gene encodes CDR1 LGHDT and CDR2 YNNKEL (reference sequence).

The genes are TRBV27 and TRBJ1-6. The CDR3 sequence is 15 residues long. Germline CDR1 MNHEY, CDR2 SMNVEV (reference sequence). The CDR3 protein is CASSLSSGANSPLHF.

The CDR3 loop reads CASSLTGTRASETQYF. The chain joins TRBV12-3 or TRBV12-4 to TRBJ2-5; TCRdb reports TRBD2, a call that lacks DNA to check it against. The CDR3 totals 16 residues.

The V and J genes are TRBV7-8 and TRBJ2-5; absent DNA, TCRdb's TRBD1 call cannot be checked. This CDR3 is built from 18 residues. Germline CDR1 and CDR2: SGHVS and FQNEAQ. CDR3 in amino acids: CASRTLAGWGGLQETQYF.

The chain carries TRBV10-3 and TRBJ2-3. Germline assignment: CDR1 ENHRY and CDR2 SYGVKD. The length of the CDR3 is 14 residues. This CDR3 is CAISDRTSTDTQYF.

The chain joins TRBV10-3 to TRBJ2-2; the TRBD2 assignment by TCRdb is unverifiable without DNA. The V gene's germline CDR1 is ENHRY and CDR2 SYGVKD. The CDR3 is 14 amino acids. CDR3 sequence reads: CAISLTSGKGELFF.